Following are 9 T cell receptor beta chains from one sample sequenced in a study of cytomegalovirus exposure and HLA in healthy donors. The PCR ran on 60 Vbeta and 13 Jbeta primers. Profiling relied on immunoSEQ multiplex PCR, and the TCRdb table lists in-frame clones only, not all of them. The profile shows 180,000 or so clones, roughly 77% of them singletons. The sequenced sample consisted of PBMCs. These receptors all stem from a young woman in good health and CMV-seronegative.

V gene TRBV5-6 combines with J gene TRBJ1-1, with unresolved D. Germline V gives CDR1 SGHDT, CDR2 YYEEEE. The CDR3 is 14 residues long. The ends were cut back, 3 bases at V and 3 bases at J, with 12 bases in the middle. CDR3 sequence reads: CASSSLFSDTEAFF. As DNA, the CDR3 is TGTGCCAGCAGCTCCCTGTTCTCGGACACTGAAGCTTTCTTT.

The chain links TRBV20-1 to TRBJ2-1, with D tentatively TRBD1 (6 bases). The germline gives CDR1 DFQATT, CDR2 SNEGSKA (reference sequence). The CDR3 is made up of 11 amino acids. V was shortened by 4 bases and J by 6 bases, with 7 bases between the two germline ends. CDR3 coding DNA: TGCAGTGCTAACAGGGTCAATGAGCAGTTCTTC. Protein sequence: CSANRVNEQFF.

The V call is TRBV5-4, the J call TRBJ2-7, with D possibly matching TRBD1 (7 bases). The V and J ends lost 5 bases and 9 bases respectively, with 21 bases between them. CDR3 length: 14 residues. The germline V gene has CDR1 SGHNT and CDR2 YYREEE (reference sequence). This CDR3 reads CASRHAGGPMGQYF. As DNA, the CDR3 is TGTGCCAGCAGACACGCAGGGGGGCCAATGGGGCAGTACTTC. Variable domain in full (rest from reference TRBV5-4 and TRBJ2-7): ETGVTQSPTHLIKTRGQQVTLRCSSQSGHNTVSWYQQALGQGPQFIFQYYREEENGRGNFPPRFSGLQFPNYSSELNVNALELDDSALYLCASRHAGGPMGQYFGPGTRLTVT.

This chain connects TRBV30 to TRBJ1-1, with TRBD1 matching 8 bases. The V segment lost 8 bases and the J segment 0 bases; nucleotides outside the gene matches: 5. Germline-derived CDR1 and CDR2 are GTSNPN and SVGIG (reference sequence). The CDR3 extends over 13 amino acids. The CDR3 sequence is CAGTGGMNTEAFF. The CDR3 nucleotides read TGTGCCGGTACAGGGGGAATGAACACTGAAGCTTTCTTT.

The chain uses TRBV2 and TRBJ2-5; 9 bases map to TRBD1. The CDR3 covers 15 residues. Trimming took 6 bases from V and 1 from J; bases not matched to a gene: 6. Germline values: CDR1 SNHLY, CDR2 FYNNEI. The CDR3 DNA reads TGTGCCAGCAGGGCCGGGACAGGGCCCCAAGAGACCCAGTACTTC. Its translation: CASRAGTGPQETQYF. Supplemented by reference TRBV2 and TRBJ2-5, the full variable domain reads EPEVTQTPSHQVTQMGQEVILRCVPISNHLYFYWYRQILGQKVEFLVSFYNNEISEKSEIFDDQFSVERPDGSNFTLKIRSTKLEDSAMYFCASRAGTGPQETQYFGPGTRLLVL.

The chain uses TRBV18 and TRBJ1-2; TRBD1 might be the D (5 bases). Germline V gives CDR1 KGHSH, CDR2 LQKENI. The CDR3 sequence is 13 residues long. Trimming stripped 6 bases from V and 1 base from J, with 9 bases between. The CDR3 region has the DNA TGTGCCAGCTCCCCCGACAGTAACTATGGCTACACCTTC. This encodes CASSPDSNYGYTF.

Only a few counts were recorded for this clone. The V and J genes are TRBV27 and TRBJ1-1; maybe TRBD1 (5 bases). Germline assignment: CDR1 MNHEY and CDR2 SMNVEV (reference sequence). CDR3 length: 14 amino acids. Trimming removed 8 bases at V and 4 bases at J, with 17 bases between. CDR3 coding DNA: TGTGCCAGCGCTTACCTTGGGGGGACCACTGAAGCTTTCTTT. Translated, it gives CASAYLGGTTEAFF.

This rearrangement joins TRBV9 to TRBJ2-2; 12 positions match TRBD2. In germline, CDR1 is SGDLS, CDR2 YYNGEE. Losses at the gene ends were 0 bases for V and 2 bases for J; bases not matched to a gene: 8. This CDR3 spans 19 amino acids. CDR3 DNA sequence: TGTGCCAGCAGCGTAGGAATGACTAGCGGGGGCCACAACACCGGGGAGCTGTTTTTT. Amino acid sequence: CASSVGMTSGGHNTGELFF.

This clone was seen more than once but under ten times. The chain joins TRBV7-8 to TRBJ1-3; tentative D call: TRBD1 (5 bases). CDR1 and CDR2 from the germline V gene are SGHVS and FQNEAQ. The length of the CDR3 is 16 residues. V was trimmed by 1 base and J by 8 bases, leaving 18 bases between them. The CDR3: CASSLVGLQGGHTIYF. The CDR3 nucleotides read TGTGCCAGCAGCTTAGTAGGGCTTCAGGGTGGGCACACCATATATTTT.